Only a few counts were recorded for the clone carrying this T cell receptor beta chain. What it binds is not known. The sample is drawn from a study of T cells after yellow fever vaccination. The trim removed 3 bases at V and 4 bases at J, leaving 8 bases unmatched. This CDR3 has 15 residues. The V gene's germline CDR1 is SGHNT and CDR2 YYREEE (reference sequence). The study's findings and limits: The secondary response peaked faster, at day 5 versus 15, but was weaker. Most clones from primary vaccination were detected again post-booster (roughly 95% CD4, 88% CD8).

A 5'RACE template-switching step, the method used to make TCR cDNA, added a universal primer site and UMIs. One entry per CDR3 protein results from TCRdb running MiXCR on the 5' RACE reads. The sample holds over 300,000 distinct CDR3 sequences; approximately 4% are singletons and the top ten take about 26%. The receptor's source is a man between 18 and 35 years old who received the YFV17D yellow fever vaccine. This chain connects TRBV5-4 to TRBJ1-1, with 8 bases matching TRBD1. Here the sequenced sample was PBMCs, taken 5 days after the yellow fever booster vaccination. The CDR3 DNA reads TGTGCCAGCAGCTCGGGGGACAGGTCGCCCACTGAAGCTTTCTTT. Translated: CASSSGDRSPTEAFF.